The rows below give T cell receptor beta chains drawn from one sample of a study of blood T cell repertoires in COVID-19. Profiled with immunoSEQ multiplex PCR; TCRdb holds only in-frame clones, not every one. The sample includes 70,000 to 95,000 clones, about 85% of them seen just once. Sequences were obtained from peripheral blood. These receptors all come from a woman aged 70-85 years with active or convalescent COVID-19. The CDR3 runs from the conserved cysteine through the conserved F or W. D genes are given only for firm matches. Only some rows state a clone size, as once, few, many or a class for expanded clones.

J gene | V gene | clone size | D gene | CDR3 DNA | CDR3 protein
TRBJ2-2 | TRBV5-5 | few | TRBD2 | TGTGCCAGCAGTCGGGGGGGCAACACCGGGGAGCTGTTTTTT | CASSRGGNTGELFF
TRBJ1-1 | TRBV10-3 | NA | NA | TGTGCCATCAGTGCCGTAGGGGAGGACACTGAAGCTTTCTTT | CAISAVGEDTEAFF
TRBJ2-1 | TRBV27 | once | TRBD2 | TGTGCCAGCAGTCCTGGACTAGCGGGGGCGAGTGAGCAGTTCTTC | CASSPGLAGASEQFF
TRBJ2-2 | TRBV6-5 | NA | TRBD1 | TGTGCCAGCCTCGACAGGGCGAACACCGGGGAGCTGTTTTTT | CASLDRANTGELFF
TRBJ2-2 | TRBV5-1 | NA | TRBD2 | TGCGCCAGCAGCATATCTAGCGGGGGGAACACCGGGGAGCTGTTTTTT | CASSISSGGNTGELFF
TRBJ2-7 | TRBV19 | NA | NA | TGTGCCAGTAGTCGGACCGGAGGGGACTCCTCCTACGAGCAGTACTTC | CASSRTGGDSSYEQYF
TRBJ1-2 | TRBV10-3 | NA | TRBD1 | TGTGCCATCAGTGAGCGCCGATTGGGACAGGGGGATTCTGGCTACACCTTC | CAISERRLGQGDSGYTF
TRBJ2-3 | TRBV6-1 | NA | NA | TGTGCCAGCAGTGAATGGTTCTTAAAGGGGCCCGGAGATACGCAGTATTTT | CASSEWFLKGPGDTQYF
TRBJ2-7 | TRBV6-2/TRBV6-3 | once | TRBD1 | TGTGCCAGCAGTCCCAGGGGGTCCGGCGCCCACTACGAGCAGTACTTC | CASSPRGSGAHYEQYF
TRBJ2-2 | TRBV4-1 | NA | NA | TGCGCCAGCAGCCAACCCGGCAGGGAAGGAGCCGACACCGGGGAGCTGTTTTTT | CASSQPGREGADTGELFF
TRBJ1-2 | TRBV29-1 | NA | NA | TGCAGTCTGACGGAGGTCTGGAATGGCTACACCTTC | CSLTEVWNGYTF
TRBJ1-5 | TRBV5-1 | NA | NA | TGCGCCAGCAGCTTGGGAGAAGAGGCTCAGCCCCAGCATTTT | CASSLGEEAQPQHF
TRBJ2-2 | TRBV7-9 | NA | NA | TGTGCCAGCAGTTCCAGAGGACAGTCCCTCACCGGGGAGCTGTTTTTT | CASSSRGQSLTGELFF
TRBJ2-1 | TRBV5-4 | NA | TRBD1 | TGTGCCAGCAGCATTGGCCTGGGGGACAGGGGAAATGAGCAGTTCTTC | CASSIGLGDRGNEQFF